This TCR beta chain is drawn from a study of OX40 agonist ivuxolimab in advanced cancers. At the level of the whole study: Ivuxolimab was an agonistic, fully human IgG2 monoclonal antibody directed against OX40 (CD134), a costimulatory receptor. Intravenous ivuxolimab was administered to patients every 2 weeks at six dose levels: 0.01, 0.1, 0.3, 1.5, 3 and 10 mg/kg. Among the approximately 50 dose-escalation patients, about 19 had hepatocellular carcinoma, approximately 15 melanoma, 9 renal cell carcinoma and 9 head and neck cancer. The dose-escalation cohort was roughly 80% male with a mean age of around 62 years, ranging from roughly 23 to 90. Patients were allowed to have had prior anti-PD-1, anti-PD-L1 or anti-CTLA-4 therapy, and 40% of the dose-escalation patients had previously received checkpoint inhibitors. Partial responses occurred in three dose-escalation patients: two with cutaneous melanoma and one with hepatocellular carcinoma. Peripheral TCRbeta sequencing aimed to test whether ivuxolimab altered TCR sequence diversity and caused clonal T-cell expansion. The paper covers the monotherapy dose-escalation part of the phase I ivuxolimab trial, which included N ≈ 52 patients.

On this clone itself: Its antigen remains unidentified. No base quality information exists; no much larger clone differs at one position.

The trial excluded patients who had a history of autoimmune disease or who were on systemic immunosuppression. Peripheral blood for TCR sequencing was drawn from every dose cohort at baseline, at cycle 4 day 1 and at cycle 7 day 1. The samples were drawn from a first-in-human, open-label, multicenter phase I dose-escalation trial of ivuxolimab. The trial enrolled adults with locally advanced or metastatic head and neck squamous cell, hepatocellular, melanoma or renal cell carcinoma. Before TCR sequencing, CD4+ and CD8+ T cells were separately sorted from peripheral blood. Overall study results and their limits: The antigen specificity of the peripheral T cells that underwent clonal expansion was not determined. Low levels of normalized T-cell clonal expansion were also seen in some nonresponding patients. Clonal expansion of both CD4+ and CD8+ blood T cells was observed from baseline to week 6 at doses 0.1 to 3.0 mg/kg. After ivuxolimab, expanded clones were on average more numerous among CD8+ T cells than among CD4+ T cells. In the 0.1-3.0 mg/kg groups, partial responders were among the patients with the lowest normalized peripheral clonal expansion, particularly in CD8+ T cells.

V was cut back by 5 bases and J by 0 bases, leaving a gap of 11 bases between them. CDR1 and CDR2, per the germline V gene, are KGHSH and LQKENI. Counted from cysteine to phenylalanine, this CDR3 has 14 amino acids. CDR3 DNA only is kept here, 42 bases in frame from base 1. For sequencing of the TCRbeta CDR3 region, genomic DNA was extracted from the sorted cells. TCRbeta CDR3 regions were sequenced using the immunoSEQ Assay. TCRdb provides this immuneACCESS table in a form limited to in-frame rearrangements. Some clones are lacking; in checked studies, under half of them reflect an unresolved V gene, and why the rest are absent is not known. This sample gives around 63,000 clones in total; roughly 80% of them show up just once. About 5.1% of the sample rests with the top ten.

The chain is made from TRBV18 and TRBJ2-7; a confident D gene designation cannot be given. This sample comprised CD4+ or CD8+ T cells sorted from blood, obtained in a trial of the OX40 agonist ivuxolimab. This TCR derives from an adult with an advanced solid tumor such as melanoma, head and neck, liver or kidney cancer. This receptor carries the CDR3 CASSLPGDSYEQYF. The sequenced DNA is TGTGCCAGCTCATTACCTGGGGACTCCTACGAGCAGTACTTC.